The T cell receptor (beta chain) described here comes from a study of T cell responses to AZD1222 COVID-19 vaccine. Germline V gene data show CDR1 as MNHEY and CDR2 as SVGAGI. This CDR3 is built from 13 residues. V lost 6 bases to trimming and J lost 1 base, with 6 bases between them. The table came from immunoSEQ multiplex PCR; TCRdb's copy has only in-frame clones and leaves some out. Among some 140,000 clones listed, approximately 90% were seen once. The sample was peripheral blood, taken on day 0 of AZD1222 vaccination. This TCR was sampled from an adult in good health. The chain joins TRBV6-5 to TRBJ2-2; D is ambiguous. The CDR3 coding sequence is TGTGCCAGCAGAAACGGGAACACCGGGGAGCTGTTTTTT. Its protein is CASRNGNTGELFF.